This T cell receptor beta chain came from a study of T-cell memory formation after mild COVID-19. Study-wide findings and caveats: Clones contracting day 15 to 85 were balanced CD4/CD8; later expanders leaned CD4+.

TCRdb used MiXCR to reprocess the 5' RACE reads, holding one entry per CDR3 protein. The top ten clones hold roughly 21% of a sample with around 390,000 distinct CDR3 sequences, around a sixth of them seen once. As to this clonotype: Antigen specificity is unknown.

This clonotype was obtained from a man aged 18-30 years who had mild COVID-19 (a few samples of this study predate the infection). Cell type and time point are not known. The specimen was PBMCs or a T cell subset sorted from them (not recorded which).

CDR3 sequence: CSARGAGAGASTDTQYF. The CDR3 bases are TGCAGTGCTAGAGGCGCCGGAGCGGGTGCTAGCACAGATACGCAGTATTTT. The chain links TRBV20-1 to TRBJ2-3; possibly TRBD2 for D (6 bases). Germline CDR1 and CDR2: DFQATT and SNEGSKA (reference sequence). V gave up 1 base and J gave up 0 bases, with 17 bases separating them. The CDR3 covers 17 residues.